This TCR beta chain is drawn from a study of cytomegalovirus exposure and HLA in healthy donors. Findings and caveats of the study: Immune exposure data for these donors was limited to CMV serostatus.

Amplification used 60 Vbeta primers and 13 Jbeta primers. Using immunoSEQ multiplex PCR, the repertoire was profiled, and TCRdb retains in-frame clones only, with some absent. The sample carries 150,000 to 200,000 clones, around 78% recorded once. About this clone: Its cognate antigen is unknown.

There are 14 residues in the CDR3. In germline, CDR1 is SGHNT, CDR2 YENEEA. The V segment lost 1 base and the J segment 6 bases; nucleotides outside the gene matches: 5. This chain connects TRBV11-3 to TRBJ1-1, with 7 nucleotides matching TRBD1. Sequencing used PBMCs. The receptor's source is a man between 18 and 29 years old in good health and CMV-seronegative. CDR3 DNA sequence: TGTGCCAGCAGCTTAGGGGACAGTGACGCTGAAGCTTTCTTT. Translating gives CASSLGDSDAEAFF.